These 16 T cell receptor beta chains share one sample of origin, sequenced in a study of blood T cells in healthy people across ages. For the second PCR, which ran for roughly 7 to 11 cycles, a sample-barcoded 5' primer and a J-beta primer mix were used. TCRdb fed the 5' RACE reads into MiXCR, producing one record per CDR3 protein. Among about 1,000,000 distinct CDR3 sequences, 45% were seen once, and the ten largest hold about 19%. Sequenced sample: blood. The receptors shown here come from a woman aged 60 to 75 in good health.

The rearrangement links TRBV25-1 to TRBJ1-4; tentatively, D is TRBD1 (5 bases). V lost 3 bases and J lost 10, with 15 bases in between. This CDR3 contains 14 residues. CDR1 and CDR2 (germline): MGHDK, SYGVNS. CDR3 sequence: CASSEAGPGGKLFF. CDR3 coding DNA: TGTGCCAGCAGTGAGGCAGGTCCGGGGGGAAAACTGTTTTTT.

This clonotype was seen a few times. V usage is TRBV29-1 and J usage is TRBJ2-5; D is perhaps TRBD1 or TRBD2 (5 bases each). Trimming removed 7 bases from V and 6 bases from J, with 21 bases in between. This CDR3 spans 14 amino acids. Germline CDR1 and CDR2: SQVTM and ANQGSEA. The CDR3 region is CSAGPAPKMQTQYF. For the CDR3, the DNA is TGCAGCGCGGGGCCTGCCCCCAAAATGCAGACCCAGTACTTC. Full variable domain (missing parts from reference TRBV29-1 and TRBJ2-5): SAVISQKPSRDICQRGTSLTIQCQVDSQVTMMFWYRQQPGQSLTLIATANQGSEATYESGFVIDKFPISRPNLTFSTLTVSNMSPEDSSIYLCSAGPAPKMQTQYFGPGTRLLVL.

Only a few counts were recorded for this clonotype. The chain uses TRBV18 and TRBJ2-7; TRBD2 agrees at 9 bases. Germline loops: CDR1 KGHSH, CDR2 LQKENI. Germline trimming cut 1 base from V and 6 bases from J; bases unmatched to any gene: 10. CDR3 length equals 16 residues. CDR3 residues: CASSPLEVAGEGEQYF. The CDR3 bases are TGTGCCAGCTCACCACTCGAGGTAGCGGGAGAGGGCGAGCAGTACTTC.

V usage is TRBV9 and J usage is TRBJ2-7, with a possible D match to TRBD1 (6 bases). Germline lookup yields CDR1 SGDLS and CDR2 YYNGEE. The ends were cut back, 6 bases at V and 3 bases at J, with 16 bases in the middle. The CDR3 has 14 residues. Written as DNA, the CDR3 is TGTGCCAGCACCGCAGGGGCTTTCGGCTACGAGCAGTACTTC. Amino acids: CASTAGAFGYEQYF.

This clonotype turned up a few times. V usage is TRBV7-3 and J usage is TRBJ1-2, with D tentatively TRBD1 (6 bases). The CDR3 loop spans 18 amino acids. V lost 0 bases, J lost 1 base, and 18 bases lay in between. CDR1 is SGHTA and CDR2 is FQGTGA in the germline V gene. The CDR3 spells CASSLTGGRGSSNYGYTF. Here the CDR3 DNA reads TGTGCCAGCAGCTTAACCGGAGGCAGGGGTAGCAGTAACTATGGCTACACCTTC.

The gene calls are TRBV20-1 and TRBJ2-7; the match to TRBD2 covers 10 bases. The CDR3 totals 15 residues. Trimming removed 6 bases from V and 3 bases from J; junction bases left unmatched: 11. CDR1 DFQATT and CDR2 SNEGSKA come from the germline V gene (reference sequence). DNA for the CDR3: TGCAGTGCCCCGGGACTAGCGTTTTCTAACTACGAGCAGTACTTC. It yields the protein CSAPGLAFSNYEQYF.

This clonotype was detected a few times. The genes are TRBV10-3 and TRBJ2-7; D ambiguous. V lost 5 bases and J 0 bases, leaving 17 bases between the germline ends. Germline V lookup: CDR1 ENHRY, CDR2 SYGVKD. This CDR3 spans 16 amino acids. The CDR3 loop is CAISTPGHTDSYEQYF. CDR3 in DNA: TGTGCCATCAGTACCCCAGGCCACACGGACTCCTACGAGCAGTACTTC.

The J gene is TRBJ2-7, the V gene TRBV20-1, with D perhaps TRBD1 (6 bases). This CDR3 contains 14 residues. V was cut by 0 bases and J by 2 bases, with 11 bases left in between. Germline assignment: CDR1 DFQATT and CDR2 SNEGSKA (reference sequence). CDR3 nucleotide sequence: TGCAGTGCTAGAGATCACGGGGACACCTACGAGCAGTACTTC. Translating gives CSARDHGDTYEQYF.

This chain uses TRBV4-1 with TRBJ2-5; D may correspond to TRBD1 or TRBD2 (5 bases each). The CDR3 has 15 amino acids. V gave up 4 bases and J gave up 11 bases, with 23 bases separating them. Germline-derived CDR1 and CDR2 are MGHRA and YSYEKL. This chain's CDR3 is CASSRRERYWNEQYF. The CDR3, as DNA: TGCGCCAGCAGCCGCAGGGAGCGGTATTGGAATGAGCAGTACTTC.

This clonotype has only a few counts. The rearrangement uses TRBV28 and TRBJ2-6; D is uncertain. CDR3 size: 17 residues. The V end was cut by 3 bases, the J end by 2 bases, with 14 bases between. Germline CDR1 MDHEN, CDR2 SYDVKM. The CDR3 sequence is CASSFSMIGTGANVLTF. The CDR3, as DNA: TGTGCCAGCAGTTTCTCGATGATAGGGACTGGGGCCAACGTCCTGACTTTC.

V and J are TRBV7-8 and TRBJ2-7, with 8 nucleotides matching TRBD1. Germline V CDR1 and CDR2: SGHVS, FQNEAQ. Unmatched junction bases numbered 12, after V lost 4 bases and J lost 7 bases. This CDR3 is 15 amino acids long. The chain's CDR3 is CASSSRQGQGNEQYF. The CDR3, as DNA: TGTGCCAGCAGCTCTAGACAGGGGCAGGGCAATGAGCAGTACTTC.

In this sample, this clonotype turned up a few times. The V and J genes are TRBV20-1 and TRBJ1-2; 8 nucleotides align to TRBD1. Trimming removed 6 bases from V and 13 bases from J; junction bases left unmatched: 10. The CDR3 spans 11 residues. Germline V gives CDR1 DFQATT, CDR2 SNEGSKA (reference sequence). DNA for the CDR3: TGCAGTGCCACGGACAGGGCCTACTCCACCTTC. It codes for CSATDRAYSTF.

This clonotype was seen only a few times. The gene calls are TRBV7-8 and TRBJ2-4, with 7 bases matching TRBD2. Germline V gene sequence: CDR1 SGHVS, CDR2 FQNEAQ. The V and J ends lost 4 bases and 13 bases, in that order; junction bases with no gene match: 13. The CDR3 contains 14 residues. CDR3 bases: TGTGCCAGCAGCTCCACAGCGGGACCTGGAGAGCAGTACTTC. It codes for CASSSTAGPGEQYF.

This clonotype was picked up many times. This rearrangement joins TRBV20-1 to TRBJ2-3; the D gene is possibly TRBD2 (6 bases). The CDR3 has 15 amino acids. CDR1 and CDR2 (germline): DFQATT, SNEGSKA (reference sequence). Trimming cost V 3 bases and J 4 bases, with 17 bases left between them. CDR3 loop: CSASAASEAADTQYF. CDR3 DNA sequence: TGCAGTGCTAGCGCCGCTAGCGAGGCGGCAGATACGCAGTATTTT.

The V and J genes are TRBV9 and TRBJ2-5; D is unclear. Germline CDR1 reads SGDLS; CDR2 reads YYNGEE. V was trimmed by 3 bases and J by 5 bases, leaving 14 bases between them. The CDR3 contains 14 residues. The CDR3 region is CASSAVPPDETQYF. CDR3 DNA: TGTGCCAGCAGCGCAGTCCCGCCGGACGAGACCCAGTACTTC.

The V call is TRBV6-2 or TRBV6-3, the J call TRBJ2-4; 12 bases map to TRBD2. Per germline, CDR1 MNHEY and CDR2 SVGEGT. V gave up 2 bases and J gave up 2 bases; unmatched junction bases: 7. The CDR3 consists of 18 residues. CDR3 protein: CASSYASGRAGTKNIQYF. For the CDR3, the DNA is TGTGCCAGCAGTTACGCTAGCGGGAGGGCCGGAACCAAAAACATTCAGTACTTC.